This T cell receptor (beta chain) was documented in a study of T-cell reconstitution after alpha-beta-depleted transplantation in children. Broader study findings: One year post-transplant, T-cell counts and diversity were largely derived from T cells produced anew. Several patients had high TCRbeta diversity at day 60; it came from surviving recipient T cells and thymic progenitors. Several hundred expanded graft clones reportedly gave rise to the alpha-beta T cells present about two months after transplant.

Unique molecular identifiers were used to barcode this TCRbeta library. Using its own MiXCR run on the PCR reads, TCRdb lists one record per CDR3 protein. Among around 500,000 distinct CDR3 sequences listed, under 25% were seen once. Germline CDR1 is MNHNS and CDR2 is SASEGT. Trimming cost V 6 bases and J 6 bases, with 15 bases left between them. The CDR3 is 14 residues long. For this clonotype: Its specificity is not known.

Sequencing used PBMCs, mostly from graft donor cells, obtained 360 days after TCRalphabeta/CD19-depleted stem cell transplant. The sequence derives from a boy in the first two years of life who had a stem cell transplant for acute myeloid leukemia, so the T cells may come from the graft donor. This chain connects TRBV6-1 to TRBJ2-1, with D perhaps matching TRBD1 (6 bases). In DNA, the CDR3 is TGTGCCAGCAGACAGGGTCGGGCTGTCAATGAGCAGTTCTTC. This translates into CASRQGRAVNEQFF.